Listed below are T cell receptor beta chains from one sample, sequenced in a study of blood T cell repertoires in COVID-19. Generated by immunoSEQ multiplex PCR, the TCRdb table keeps only in-frame clones and is missing some. The sample has over 150,000 clones; about nine tenths are singletons. The sample consisted of PBMCs or T cells enriched from blood (not recorded which). These receptors originate from a woman in her 30s who had recovered from COVID-19. Both conserved end residues are part of each CDR3. Fields, in order: V gene, J gene, D gene, clone size, CDR3 DNA, CDR3 protein. The D gene is left open where the match is weak. Clone sizes are given selectively: once, few, many, or a class where the clone is expanded.

TRBV2	TRBJ1-1	-	-	TGTGCCAGCAGTCCTGGGCAGTTGAACACTGAAGCTTTCTTT	CASSPGQLNTEAFF
TRBV7-6	TRBJ2-7	-	-	TGTGCCAGCAGCTTATTCGGCGGGGAGACCTACGAGCAGTACTTC	CASSLFGGETYEQYF
TRBV6-5	TRBJ2-7	-	-	TGTGCCAGCAGTTACTCGACTTCCTCCGGATACGAGCAGTACTTC	CASSYSTSSGYEQYF
TRBV10-1	TRBJ1-1	-	-	TGCGCCAGCAGTAACAGGCTGAACACTGAAGCTTTCTTT	CASSNRLNTEAFF
TRBV7-2	TRBJ1-4	-	-	TGTGCCAGCAGCTTAGCAGGGGTTGGTGAAAAACTGTTTTTT	CASSLAGVGEKLFF
TRBV3-1/TRBV3-2	TRBJ1-6	TRBD1	-	TGTGCCAGCAGCCCCCTCGGGACAGAATCAGCACCCCTCCACTTT	CASSPLGTESAPLHF
TRBV6-5	TRBJ1-1	TRBD1	-	TGTGCCAGTAAAGGGGACAGTCTTGAAGCTTTCTTT	CASKGDSLEAFF
TRBV7-9	TRBJ2-3	-	-	TGTGCCAGCAGCTTAGGGCTCAGGGAAGTATTGGATACGCAGTATTTT	CASSLGLREVLDTQYF
TRBV19	TRBJ2-7	-	few	TGTGCCAGTAGTATTTTCTCGACAGCTTCCTACGAGCAGTACTTC	CASSIFSTASYEQYF
TRBV7-9	TRBJ1-3	TRBD1	-	TGTGCCAGCAGCCGGACAGGGTCTGGAAACACCATATATTTT	CASSRTGSGNTIYF
TRBV24-1	TRBJ2-4	-	-	TGTGCCACATCAGAAACCAACGGGGACATTCAGTACTTC	CATSETNGDIQYF
TRBV7-8	TRBJ1-6	TRBD1	once	TGTGCCAGCAGCTTCAACCAGGGGGCTACTTATAATTCACCCCTCCACTTT	CASSFNQGATYNSPLHF
TRBV3-1/TRBV3-2	TRBJ2-7	-	-	TGTGCCAGCAGCCAAGAGGGCAGGAAATCCTACGAGCAGTACTTC	CASSQEGRKSYEQYF
TRBV11-2	TRBJ1-4	-	-	TGTGCCAGCAGCTTAGCAGGGAATCTGGAAAAACTGTTTTTT	CASSLAGNLEKLFF
TRBV5-1	TRBJ2-3	-	-	TGCGCCAGCAGCTTGGCGTGGGCCTCTTTGACAGATACGCAGTATTTT	CASSLAWASLTDTQYF
TRBV30	TRBJ1-2	TRBD1	-	TGTGCCTGGAAGGACAGGGGGAACTATGGCTACACCTTC	CAWKDRGNYGYTF
TRBV2	TRBJ2-3	TRBD2	-	TGTGCCAGCAGCCTCCTAGCGGGAGGGGATACGCAGTATTTT	CASSLLAGGDTQYF
TRBV5-5	TRBJ1-2	TRBD1	-	TGTGCCAGCTCCTTCGCCGAGACAGGGGGCTTTGGCTACACCTTC	CASSFAETGGFGYTF
TRBV20-1	TRBJ1-2	-	-	TGCAGTGCTAGTCAAGGAGTTAACTATGGCTACACCTTC	CSASQGVNYGYTF
TRBV5-1	TRBJ2-3	TRBD1	-	TGCGCCAGCAGCGAAGGGACAGGCGCGGTAGAATTACGCACAGATACGCAGTATTTT	CASSEGTGAVELRTDTQYF
TRBV15	TRBJ1-2	TRBD1	-	TGTGCCACCAGCAGAGACCGGACAGGCGGCGCCTATGGCTACACCTTC	CATSRDRTGGAYGYTF
TRBV5-8	TRBJ1-3	-	-	TGTGCCAGCAGCAAAAGGGGCGCGGGAAACACCATATATTTT	CASSKRGAGNTIYF
TRBV7-3	TRBJ2-1	TRBD2	-	TGTGCCAGCAGCCCCTGGGGTAGCGGGAGTTTAAATGAGCAGTTCTTC	CASSPWGSGSLNEQFF
TRBV7-3	TRBJ1-3	-	-	TGTGCCAGCAGCTTAAGGGCAGGACTCTCTGGAAACACCATATATTTT	CASSLRAGLSGNTIYF
TRBV10-3	TRBJ1-1	TRBD1	-	TGTGCCATCAGGGATTCGGACAGGGGGAACACTGAAGCTTTCTTT	CAIRDSDRGNTEAFF
TRBV6-5	TRBJ2-7	-	-	TGTGCCAGCAGTTACGGCTGGGGGCCGAGCTCCTACGAGCAGTACTTC	CASSYGWGPSSYEQYF
TRBV2	TRBJ2-3	-	-	TGTGCCAGCAGAAAAGGGGGAGATACGCAGTATTTT	CASRKGGDTQYF
TRBV4-3	TRBJ2-3	TRBD2	-	TGCGCCAGCAGCCAAGATAGTCGGGGGGGCACAGATACGCAGTATTTT	CASSQDSRGGTDTQYF
TRBV7-4	TRBJ1-3	-	-	TGTGCCAGCAGCTTAGCGCTCCCGGCAGGGTCCTCGGGAAACACCATATATTTT	CASSLALPAGSSGNTIYF
TRBV9	TRBJ1-1	-	-	TGTGCCAGCAGCCAGGGAGGTATCACTGAAGCTTTCTTT	CASSQGGITEAFF
TRBV30	TRBJ2-7	-	-	TGTGCCTGGAGTACGACATACTCCTACGAGCAGTACTTC	CAWSTTYSYEQYF